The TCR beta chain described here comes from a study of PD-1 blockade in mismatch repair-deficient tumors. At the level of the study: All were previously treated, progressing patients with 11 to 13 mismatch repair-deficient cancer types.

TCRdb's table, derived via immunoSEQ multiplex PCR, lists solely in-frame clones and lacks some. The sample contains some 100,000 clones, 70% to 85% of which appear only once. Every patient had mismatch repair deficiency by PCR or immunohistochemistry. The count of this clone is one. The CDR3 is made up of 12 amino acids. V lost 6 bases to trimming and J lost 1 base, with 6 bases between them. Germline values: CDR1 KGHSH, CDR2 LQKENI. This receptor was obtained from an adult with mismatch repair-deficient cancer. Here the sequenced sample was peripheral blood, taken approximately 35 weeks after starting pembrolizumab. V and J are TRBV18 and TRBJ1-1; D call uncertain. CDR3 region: CASSLGNTEAFF. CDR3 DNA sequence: TGTGCCAGCTCCCTCGGGAACACTGAAGCTTTCTTT.